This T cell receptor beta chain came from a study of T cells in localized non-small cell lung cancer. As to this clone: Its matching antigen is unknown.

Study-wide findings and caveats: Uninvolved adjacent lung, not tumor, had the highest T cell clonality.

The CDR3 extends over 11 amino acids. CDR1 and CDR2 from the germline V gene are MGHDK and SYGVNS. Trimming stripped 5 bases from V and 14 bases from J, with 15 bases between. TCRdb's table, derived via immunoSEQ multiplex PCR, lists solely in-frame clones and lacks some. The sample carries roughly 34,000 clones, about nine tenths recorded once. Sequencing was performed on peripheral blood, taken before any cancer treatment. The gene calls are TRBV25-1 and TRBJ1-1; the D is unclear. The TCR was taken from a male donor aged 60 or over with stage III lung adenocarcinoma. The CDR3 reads CASSLNLRTFF. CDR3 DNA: TGTGCCAGCAGTTTGAATCTCAGGACCTTCTTT.